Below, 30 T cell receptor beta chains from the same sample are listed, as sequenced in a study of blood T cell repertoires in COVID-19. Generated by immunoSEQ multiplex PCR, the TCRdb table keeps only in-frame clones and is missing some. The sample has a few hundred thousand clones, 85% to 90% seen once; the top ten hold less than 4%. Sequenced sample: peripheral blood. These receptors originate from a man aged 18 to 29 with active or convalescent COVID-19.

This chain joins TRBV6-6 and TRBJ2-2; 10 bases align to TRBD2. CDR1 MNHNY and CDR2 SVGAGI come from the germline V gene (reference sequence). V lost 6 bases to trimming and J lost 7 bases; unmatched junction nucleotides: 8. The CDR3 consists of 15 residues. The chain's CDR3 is CASSLSGGLVGELFF. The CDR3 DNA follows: TGTGCCAGCAGCCTTAGCGGGGGGTTGGTCGGGGAGCTGTTTTTT.

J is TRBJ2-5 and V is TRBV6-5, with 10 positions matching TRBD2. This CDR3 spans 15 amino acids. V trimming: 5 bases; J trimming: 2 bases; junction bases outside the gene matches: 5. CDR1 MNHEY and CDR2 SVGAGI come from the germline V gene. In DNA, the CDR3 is TGTGCCAGCAGTCCCGGGACTAGCGAACAAGAGACCCAGTACTTC. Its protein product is CASSPGTSEQETQYF.

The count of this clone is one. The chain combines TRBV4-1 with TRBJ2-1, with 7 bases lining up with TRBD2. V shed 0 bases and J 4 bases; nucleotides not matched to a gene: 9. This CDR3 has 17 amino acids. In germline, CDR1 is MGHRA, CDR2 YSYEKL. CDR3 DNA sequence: TGCGCCAGCAGCCAAGATATTAGCGGGCCGCTATACAATGAGCAGTTCTTC. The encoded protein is CASSQDISGPLYNEQFF.

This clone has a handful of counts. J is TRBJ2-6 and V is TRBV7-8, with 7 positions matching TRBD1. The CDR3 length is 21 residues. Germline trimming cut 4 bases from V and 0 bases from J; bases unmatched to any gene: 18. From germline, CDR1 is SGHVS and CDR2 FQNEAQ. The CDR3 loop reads CASSYYAVPTGILSGANVLTF. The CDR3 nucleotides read TGTGCCAGCAGCTATTACGCCGTCCCGACAGGGATCCTCTCTGGGGCCAACGTCCTGACTTTC.

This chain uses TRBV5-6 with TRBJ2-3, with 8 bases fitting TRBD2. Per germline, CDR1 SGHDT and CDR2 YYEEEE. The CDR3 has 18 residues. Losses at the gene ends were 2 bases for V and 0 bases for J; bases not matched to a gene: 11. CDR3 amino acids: CASSFRLAGISSTDTQYF. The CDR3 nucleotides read TGTGCCAGCAGCTTTAGGCTAGCGGGCATCTCTAGCACAGATACGCAGTATTTT.

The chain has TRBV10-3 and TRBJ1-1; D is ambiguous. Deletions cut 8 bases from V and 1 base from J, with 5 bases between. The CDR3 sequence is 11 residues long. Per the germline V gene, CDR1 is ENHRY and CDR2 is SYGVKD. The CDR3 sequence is CAIAQNTEAFF. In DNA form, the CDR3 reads TGTGCCATCGCGCAGAACACTGAAGCTTTCTTT.

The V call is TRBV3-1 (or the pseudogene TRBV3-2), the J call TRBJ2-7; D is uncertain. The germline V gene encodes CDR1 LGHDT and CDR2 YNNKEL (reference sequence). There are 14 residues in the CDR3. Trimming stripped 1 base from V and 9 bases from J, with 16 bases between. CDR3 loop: CASSQGFGQDRQYF. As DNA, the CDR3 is TGTGCCAGCAGCCAAGGTTTTGGGCAGGATCGGCAGTACTTC.

As DNA, the CDR3 is TGTGCCAGCAGCCGAAACGACAACCAAGAGACCCAGTACTTC. It yields the protein CASSRNDNQETQYF. The chain is built from TRBV5-4 and TRBJ2-5; no reliable D call. V was cut by 4 bases and J by 0 bases, with 10 bases left in between. The CDR3 is made up of 14 amino acids. Germline CDR1 SGHNT, CDR2 YYREEE (reference sequence).

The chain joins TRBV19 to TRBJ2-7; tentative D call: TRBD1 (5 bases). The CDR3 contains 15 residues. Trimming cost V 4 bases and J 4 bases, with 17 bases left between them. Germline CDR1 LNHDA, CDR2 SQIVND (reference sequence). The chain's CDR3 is CASSRTQGAGYEQYF. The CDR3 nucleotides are TGTGCCAGTAGTAGAACCCAGGGCGCAGGATACGAGCAGTACTTC.

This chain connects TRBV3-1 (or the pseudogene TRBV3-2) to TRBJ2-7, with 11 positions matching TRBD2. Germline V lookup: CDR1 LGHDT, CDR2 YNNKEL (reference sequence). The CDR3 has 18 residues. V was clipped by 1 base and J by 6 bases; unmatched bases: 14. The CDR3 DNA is TGTGCCAGCAGCCAAGGAGGGGTAGCGGGGGGGCCTAATGCCGAGCAGTACTTC. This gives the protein CASSQGGVAGGPNAEQYF.

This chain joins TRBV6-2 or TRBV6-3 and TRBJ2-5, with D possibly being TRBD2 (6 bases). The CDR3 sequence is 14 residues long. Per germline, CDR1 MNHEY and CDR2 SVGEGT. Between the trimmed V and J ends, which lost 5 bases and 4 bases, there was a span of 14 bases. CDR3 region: CASSGDSPGETQYF. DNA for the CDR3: TGTGCCAGCAGTGGGGACTCCCCGGGAGAGACCCAGTACTTC.

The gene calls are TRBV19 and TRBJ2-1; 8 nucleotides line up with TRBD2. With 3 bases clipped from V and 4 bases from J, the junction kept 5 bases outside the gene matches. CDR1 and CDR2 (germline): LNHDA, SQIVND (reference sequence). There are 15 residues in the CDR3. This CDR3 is CASSIPAGGYNEQFF. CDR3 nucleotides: TGTGCCAGTAGTATTCCGGCGGGGGGTTACAATGAGCAGTTCTTC.

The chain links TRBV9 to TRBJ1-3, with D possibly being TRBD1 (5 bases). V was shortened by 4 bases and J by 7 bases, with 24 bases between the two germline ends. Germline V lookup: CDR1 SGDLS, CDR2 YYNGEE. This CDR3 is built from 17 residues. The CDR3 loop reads CASSRSPGSLSTNTIYF. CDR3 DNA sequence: TGTGCCAGCAGCCGGTCTCCAGGGTCCTTGTCTACGAACACCATATATTTT.

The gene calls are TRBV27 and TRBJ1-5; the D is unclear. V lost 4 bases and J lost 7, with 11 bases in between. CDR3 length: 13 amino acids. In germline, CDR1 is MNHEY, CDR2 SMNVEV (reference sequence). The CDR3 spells CASSSIGSQPQHF. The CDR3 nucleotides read TGTGCCAGCAGTTCCATCGGTAGCCAGCCCCAGCATTTT.

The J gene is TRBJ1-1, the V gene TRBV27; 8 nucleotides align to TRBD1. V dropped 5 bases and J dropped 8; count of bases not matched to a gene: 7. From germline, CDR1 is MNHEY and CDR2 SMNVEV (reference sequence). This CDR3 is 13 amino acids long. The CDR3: CASSNRGVLEAFF. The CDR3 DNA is TGTGCCAGCAGTAACAGGGGGGTTTTGGAAGCTTTCTTT.

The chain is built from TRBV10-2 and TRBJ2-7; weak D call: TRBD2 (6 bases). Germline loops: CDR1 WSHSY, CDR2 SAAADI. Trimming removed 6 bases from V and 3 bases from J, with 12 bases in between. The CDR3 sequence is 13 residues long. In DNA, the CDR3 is TGCGCCAGCAGGCTTGGGGGGAACTACGAGCAGTACTTC. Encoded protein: CASRLGGNYEQYF.

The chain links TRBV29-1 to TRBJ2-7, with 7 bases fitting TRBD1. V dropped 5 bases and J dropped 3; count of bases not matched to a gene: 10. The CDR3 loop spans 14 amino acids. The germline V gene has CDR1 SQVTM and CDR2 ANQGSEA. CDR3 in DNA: TGCAGCGTTTTTTTATCAGGGACAGACTACGAGCAGTACTTC. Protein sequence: CSVFLSGTDYEQYF.

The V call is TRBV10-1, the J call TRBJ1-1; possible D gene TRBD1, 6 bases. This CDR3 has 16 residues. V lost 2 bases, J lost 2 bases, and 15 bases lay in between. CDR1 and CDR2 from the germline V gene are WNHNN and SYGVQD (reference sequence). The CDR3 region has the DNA TGCGCCAGCAGTGAGAAGACTGCGGGGGCAAACACTGAAGCTTTCTTT. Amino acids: CASSEKTAGANTEAFF.

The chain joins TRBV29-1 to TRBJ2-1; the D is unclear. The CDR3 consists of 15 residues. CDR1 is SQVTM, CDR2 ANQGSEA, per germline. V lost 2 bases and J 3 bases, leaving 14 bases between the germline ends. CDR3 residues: CSVEPEETGYNEQFF. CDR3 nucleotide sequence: TGCAGCGTTGAACCCGAGGAGACTGGCTACAATGAGCAGTTCTTC.

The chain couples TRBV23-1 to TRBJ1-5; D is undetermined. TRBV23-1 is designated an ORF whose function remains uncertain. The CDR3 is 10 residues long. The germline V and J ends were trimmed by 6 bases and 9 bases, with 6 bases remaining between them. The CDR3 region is CASRVGPQHF. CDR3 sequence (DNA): TGCGCCAGCAGGGTCGGGCCCCAGCATTTT.

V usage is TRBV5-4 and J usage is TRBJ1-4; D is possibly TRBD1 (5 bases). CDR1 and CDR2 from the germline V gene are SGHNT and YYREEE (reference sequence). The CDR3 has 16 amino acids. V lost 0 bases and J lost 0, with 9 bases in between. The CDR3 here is CASSLVPGTTNEKLFF. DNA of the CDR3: TGTGCCAGCAGCTTGGTCCCAGGGACAACTAATGAAAAACTGTTTTTT.

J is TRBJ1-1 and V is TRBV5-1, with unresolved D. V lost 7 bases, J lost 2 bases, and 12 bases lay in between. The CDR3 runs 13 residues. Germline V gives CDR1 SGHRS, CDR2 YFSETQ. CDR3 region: CASGGQLNTEAFF. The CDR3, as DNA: TGCGCCAGCGGAGGCCAGCTCAACACTGAAGCTTTCTTT.

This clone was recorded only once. CDR3 loop: CASSLFEGQPQHF. The CDR3 DNA is TGTGCCAGCAGCTTATTTGAGGGTCAGCCCCAGCATTTT. The chain employs TRBV7-3 and TRBJ1-5, with no clear D. The germline V and J ends were trimmed by 2 bases and 6 bases, with 8 bases remaining between them. Germline loops: CDR1 SGHTA, CDR2 FQGTGA. This CDR3 contains 13 residues.

The CDR3 sequence is CASSGQDRVTQHF. For the CDR3, the DNA is TGTGCCAGCAGTGGGCAGGACAGGGTTACCCAGCATTTT. V and J are TRBV2 and TRBJ1-5; 8 bases match TRBD1. The CDR3 extends over 13 amino acids. V lost 4 bases and J lost 11; bases outside the gene matches: 7. Germline V gene data show CDR1 as SNHLY and CDR2 as FYNNEI. The entire variable domain, with the rest obtained from reference TRBV2 and TRBJ1-5, is as follows: EPEVTQTPSHQVTQMGQEVILRCVPISNHLYFYWYRQILGQKVEFLVSFYNNEISEKSEIFDDQFSVERPDGSNFTLKIRSTKLEDSAMYFCASSGQDRVTQHFGDGTRLSIL.

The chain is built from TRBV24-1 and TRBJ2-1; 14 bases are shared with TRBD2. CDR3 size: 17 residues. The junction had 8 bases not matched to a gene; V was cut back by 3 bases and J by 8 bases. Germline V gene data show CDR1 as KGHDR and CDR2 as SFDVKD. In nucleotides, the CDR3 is TGTGCCACCAGTGATCGGACTAGCGGGGGGATTGACGATGAGCAGTTCTTC. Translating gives CATSDRTSGGIDDEQFF.

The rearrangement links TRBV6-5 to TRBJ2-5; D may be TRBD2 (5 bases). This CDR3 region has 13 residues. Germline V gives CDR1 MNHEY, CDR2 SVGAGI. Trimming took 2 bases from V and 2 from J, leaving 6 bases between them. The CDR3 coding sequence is TGTGCCAGCAGTTACAGCGGTCAAGAGACCCAGTACTTC. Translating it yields CASSYSGQETQYF.

For the CDR3, the DNA is TGTGCCAGCAGTTTCCGGCATCAGGGCAGGGAGCAGTTCTTC. It translates to CASSFRHQGREQFF. This sequence joins TRBV6-2 or TRBV6-3 and TRBJ2-1; the D gene is possibly TRBD1 (5 bases). The germline CDR1 and CDR2 sequences are MNHEY and SVGEGT. V lost 4 bases, J lost 10 bases, and 17 bases lay in between. The CDR3 length is 14 residues.

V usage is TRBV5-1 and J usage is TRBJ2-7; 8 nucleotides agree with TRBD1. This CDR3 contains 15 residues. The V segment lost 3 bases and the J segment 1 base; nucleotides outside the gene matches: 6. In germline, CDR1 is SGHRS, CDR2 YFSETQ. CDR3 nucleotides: TGCGCCAGCAGCTGGTGGGGACAGGAATCCTACGAGCAGTACTTC. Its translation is CASSWWGQESYEQYF.

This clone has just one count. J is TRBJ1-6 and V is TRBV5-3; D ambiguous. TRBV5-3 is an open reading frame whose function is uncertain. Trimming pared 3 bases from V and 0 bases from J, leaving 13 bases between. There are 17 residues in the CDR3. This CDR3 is CARSYEAERSYNSPLHF. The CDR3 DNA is TGTGCCAGAAGCTATGAGGCCGAGCGCTCCTATAATTCACCCCTCCACTTT.

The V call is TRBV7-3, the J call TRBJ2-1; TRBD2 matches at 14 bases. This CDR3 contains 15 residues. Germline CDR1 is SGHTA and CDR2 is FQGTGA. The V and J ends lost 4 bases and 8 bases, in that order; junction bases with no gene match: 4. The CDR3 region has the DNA TGTGCCAGCAGCTCGGGACTAGCGGGGGTGGATGAGCAGTTCTTC. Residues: CASSSGLAGVDEQFF.